These 9 T cell receptor beta chains share one sample of origin, sequenced in a study of cytomegalovirus exposure and HLA in healthy donors. Repertoires were generated with immunoSEQ multiplex PCR, while TCRdb's copy carries only in-frame clones and drops some. Of 150,000 to 200,000 clones in the sample, 85% were seen once. Input material: PBMCs. These TCRs come from a man in his late teens or twenties in good health and CMV-seropositive.

V and J are TRBV5-1 and TRBJ2-2, with 9 bases that match TRBD1. CDR1 SGHRS and CDR2 YFSETQ come from the germline V gene. V shed 0 bases and J 2 bases; nucleotides not matched to a gene: 5. There are 17 residues in the CDR3. DNA of the CDR3: TGCGCCAGCAGCTTGGATCTACAGGGGGCAAACACCGGGGAGCTGTTTTTT. Translation: CASSLDLQGANTGELFF.

The chain links TRBV27 to TRBJ1-4, with D maybe TRBD1 (6 bases). V lost 2 bases and J 7 bases, leaving 11 bases between the germline ends. Germline CDR1 and CDR2: MNHEY and SMNVEV (reference sequence). The CDR3 sequence is 14 residues long. The CDR3 here is CASSLTGLGEKLFF. The CDR3 DNA reads as TGTGCCAGCAGTTTAACAGGGTTGGGTGAAAAACTGTTTTTT.

The rearrangement joins TRBV6-6 to TRBJ1-1; D uncertain. In germline, CDR1 is MNHNY, CDR2 SVGAGI (reference sequence). The V end lost 8 bases, the J end lost 5 bases, and 18 bases lay between the germline ends. There are 14 residues in the CDR3. The CDR3 loop reads CASCWAHGGTEAFF. The CDR3 nucleotides are TGTGCCAGCTGTTGGGCTCACGGTGGGACTGAAGCTTTCTTT.

The chain combines TRBV28 with TRBJ2-7; 9 bases are shared with TRBD1. Trimming took 6 bases from V and 1 from J; bases not matched to a gene: 10. The CDR3 contains 16 residues. Germline values: CDR1 MDHEN, CDR2 SYDVKM. The CDR3 bases are TGTGCCAGCAGCCCACGGGACAGGGTCGGGTCCTACGAGCAGTACTTC. This codes for CASSPRDRVGSYEQYF.

This clone was seen only a few times. The genes are TRBV28 and TRBJ1-5; D gene unclear. Trimming shortened V by 0 bases and J by 0 bases, and 3 bases separated the two germline ends. The CDR3 consists of 14 residues. Germline V gene lookup returns CDR1 MDHEN and CDR2 SYDVKM. The chain's CDR3 is CASSLWYSNQPQHF. CDR3 DNA sequence: TGTGCCAGCAGTTTATGGTATAGCAATCAGCCCCAGCATTTT.

This CDR3 reads CSVGTGGTEAFF. The CDR3, as DNA: TGCAGCGTAGGGACGGGGGGAACTGAAGCTTTCTTT. This rearrangement joins TRBV29-1 to TRBJ1-1, with TRBD1 as a possible D gene (5 bases). The germline gives CDR1 SQVTM, CDR2 ANQGSEA. The CDR3 spans 12 residues. Trimming stripped 6 bases from V and 5 bases from J, with 13 bases between. Full variable domain (rest looked up from reference TRBV29-1 and TRBJ1-1): SAVISQKPSRDICQRGTSLTIQCQVDSQVTMMFWYRQQPGQSLTLIATANQGSEATYESGFVIDKFPISRPNLTFSTLTVSNMSPEDSSIYLCSVGTGGTEAFFGQGTRLTVV.

The chain carries TRBV6-5 and TRBJ2-1, with D possibly being TRBD2 (6 bases). This CDR3 contains 14 residues. The germline CDR1 and CDR2 sequences are MNHEY and SVGAGI. V dropped 6 bases and J dropped 4 bases, with 13 bases sitting between them. The CDR3 coding sequence is TGTGCCAGCAGAACGACTAGATCGTACAATGAGCAGTTCTTC. Amino acids: CASRTTRSYNEQFF.

A note on this clone: Different DNA sequences within this sample yield the same CDR3. The rearrangement joins TRBV5-1 to TRBJ1-5, with D maybe TRBD1 (6 bases). The CDR3 covers 15 residues. Germline lookup yields CDR1 SGHRS and CDR2 YFSETQ. V was shortened by 0 bases and J by 4 bases, with 11 bases between the two germline ends. The chain's CDR3 is CASSLDGQPNQPQHF. CDR3 nucleotide sequence: TGCGCCAGCAGCTTGGATGGACAGCCAAATCAGCCCCAGCATTTT. Complete variable domain (other parts from reference TRBV5-1 and TRBJ1-5): KAGVTQTPRYLIKTRGQQVTLSCSPISGHRSVSWYQQTPGQGLQFLFEYFSETQRNKGNFPGRFSGRQFSNSRSEMNVSTLELGDSALYLCASSLDGQPNQPQHFGDGTRLSIL.

The chain carries TRBV6-5 and TRBJ2-1, with 9 bases fitting TRBD2. Per the germline V gene, CDR1 is MNHEY and CDR2 is SVGAGI. The ends lost 2 bases at V and 5 bases at J; junction bases unmatched: 7. The CDR3 covers 16 residues. The CDR3 nucleotides read TGTGCCAGCAGTTACCCTTCGGCGGGAGGGAACAATGAGCAGTTCTTC. Translated, it gives CASSYPSAGGNNEQFF.